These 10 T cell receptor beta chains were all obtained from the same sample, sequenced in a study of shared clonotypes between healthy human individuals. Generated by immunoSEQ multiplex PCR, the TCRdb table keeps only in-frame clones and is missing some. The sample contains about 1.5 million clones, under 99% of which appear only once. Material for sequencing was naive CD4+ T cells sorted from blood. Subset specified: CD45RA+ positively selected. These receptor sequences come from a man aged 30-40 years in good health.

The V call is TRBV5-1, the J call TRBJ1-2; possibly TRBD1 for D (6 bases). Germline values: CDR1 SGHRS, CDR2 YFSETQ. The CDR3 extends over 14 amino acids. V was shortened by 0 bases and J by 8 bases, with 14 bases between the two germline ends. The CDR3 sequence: CASSLGAGAKGYTF. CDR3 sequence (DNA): TGCGCCAGCAGCTTGGGGGCAGGGGCGAAGGGCTACACCTTC.

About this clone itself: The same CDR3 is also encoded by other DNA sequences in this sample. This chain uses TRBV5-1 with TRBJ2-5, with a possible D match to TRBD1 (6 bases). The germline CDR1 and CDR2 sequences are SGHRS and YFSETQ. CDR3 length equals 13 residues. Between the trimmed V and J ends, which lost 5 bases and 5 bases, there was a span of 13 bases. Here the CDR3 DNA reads TGCGCCAGCAGTGTGACAGGCACGGAGACCCAGTACTTC. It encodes CASSVTGTETQYF.

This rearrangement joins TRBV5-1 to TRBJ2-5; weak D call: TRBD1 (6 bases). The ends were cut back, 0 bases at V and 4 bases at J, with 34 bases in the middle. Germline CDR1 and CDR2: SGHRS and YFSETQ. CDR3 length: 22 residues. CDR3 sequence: CASSLAPNRENFAPAEGETQYF. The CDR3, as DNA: TGCGCCAGCAGCTTGGCCCCCAACAGGGAAAATTTCGCCCCGGCTGAGGGAGAGACCCAGTACTTC.

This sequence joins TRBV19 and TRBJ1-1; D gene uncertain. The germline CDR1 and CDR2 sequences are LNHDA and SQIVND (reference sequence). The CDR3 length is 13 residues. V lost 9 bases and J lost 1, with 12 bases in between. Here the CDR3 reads CASSPQRNTEAFF. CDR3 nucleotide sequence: TGTGCCAGCTCCCCGCAGAGGAACACTGAAGCTTTCTTT.

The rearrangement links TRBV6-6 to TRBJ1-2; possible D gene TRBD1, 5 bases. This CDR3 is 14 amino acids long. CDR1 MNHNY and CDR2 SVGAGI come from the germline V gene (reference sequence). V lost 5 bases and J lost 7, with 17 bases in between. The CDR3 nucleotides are TGTGCCAGCAGTCCCGTAGGGCCCCAGGGTGGCTACACCTTC. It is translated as CASSPVGPQGGYTF.

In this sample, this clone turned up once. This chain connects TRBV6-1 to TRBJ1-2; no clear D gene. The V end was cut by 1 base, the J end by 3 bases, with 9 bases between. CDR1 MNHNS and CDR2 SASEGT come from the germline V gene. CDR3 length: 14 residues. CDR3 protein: CASSEGVADYGYTF. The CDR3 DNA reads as TGTGCCAGCAGTGAAGGTGTGGCGGACTATGGCTACACCTTC.

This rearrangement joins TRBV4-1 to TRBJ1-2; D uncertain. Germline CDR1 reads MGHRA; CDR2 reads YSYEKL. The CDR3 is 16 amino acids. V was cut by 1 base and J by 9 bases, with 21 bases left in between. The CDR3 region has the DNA TGCGCCAGCAGCCAAGTGGATTCAGGAGGCCTCGGGAGCTACACCTTC. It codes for CASSQVDSGGLGSYTF.

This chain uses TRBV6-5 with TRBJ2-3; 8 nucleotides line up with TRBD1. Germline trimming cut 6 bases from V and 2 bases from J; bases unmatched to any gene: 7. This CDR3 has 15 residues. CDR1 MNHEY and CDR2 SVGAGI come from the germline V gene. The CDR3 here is CASRVRGHNTDTQYF. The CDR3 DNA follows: TGTGCCAGCAGGGTCAGGGGGCATAACACAGATACGCAGTATTTT.

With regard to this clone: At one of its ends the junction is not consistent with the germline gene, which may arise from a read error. CDR3 DNA: TGTGCCTGCAGTGATGGTGAGCAGTTCTTC. Residues: CACSDGEQFF. The V and J genes are TRBV30 and TRBJ2-1; D unresolved. Germline CDR1 reads GTSNPN; CDR2 reads SVGIG (reference sequence). The CDR3 totals 10 residues.

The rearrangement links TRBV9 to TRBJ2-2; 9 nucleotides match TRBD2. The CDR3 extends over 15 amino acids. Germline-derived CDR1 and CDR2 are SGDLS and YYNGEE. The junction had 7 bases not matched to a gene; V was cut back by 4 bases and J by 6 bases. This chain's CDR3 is CASSKTSGVAGELFF. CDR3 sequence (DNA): TGTGCCAGCAGCAAGACTAGCGGAGTGGCCGGGGAGCTGTTTTTT. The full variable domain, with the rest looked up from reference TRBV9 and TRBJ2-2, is DSGVTQTPKHLITATGQRVTLRCSPRSGDLSVYWYQQSLDQGLQFLIQYYNGEERAKGNILERFSAQQFPDLHSELNLSSLELGDSALYFCASSKTSGVAGELFFGEGSRLTVL.